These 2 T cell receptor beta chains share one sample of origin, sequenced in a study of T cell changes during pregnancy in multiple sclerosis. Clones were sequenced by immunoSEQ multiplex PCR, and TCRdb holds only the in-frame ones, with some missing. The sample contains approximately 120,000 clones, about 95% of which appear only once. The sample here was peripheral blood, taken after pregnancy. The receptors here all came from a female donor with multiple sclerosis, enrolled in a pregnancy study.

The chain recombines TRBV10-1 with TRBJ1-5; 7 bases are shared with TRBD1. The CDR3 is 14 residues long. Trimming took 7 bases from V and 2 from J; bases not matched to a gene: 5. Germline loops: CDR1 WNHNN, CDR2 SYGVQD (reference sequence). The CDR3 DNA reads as TGCGCCAGCACCGACAGGGAGGGCAATCAGCCCCAGCATTTT. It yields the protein CASTDREGNQPQHF.

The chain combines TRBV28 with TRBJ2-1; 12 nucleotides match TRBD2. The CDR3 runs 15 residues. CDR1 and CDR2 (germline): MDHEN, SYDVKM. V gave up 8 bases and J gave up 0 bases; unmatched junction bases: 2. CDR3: CASSGLAGSYNEQFF. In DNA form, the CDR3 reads TGTGCCAGCTCGGGACTAGCGGGCTCCTACAATGAGCAGTTCTTC. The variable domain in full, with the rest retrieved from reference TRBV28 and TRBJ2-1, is DVKVTQSSRYLVKRTGEKVFLECVQDMDHENMFWYRQDPGLGLRLIYFSYDVKMKEKGDIPEGYSVSREKKERFSLILESASTNQTSMYLCASSGLAGSYNEQFFGPGTRLTVL.